This T cell receptor (beta chain) was documented in a study of beta chain features in type 1 diabetes. This clone was seen a handful of times. Antigen specificity is unknown. The isolated RNA, all of it, was reverse transcribed, so expressed TCRB transcripts were what got sequenced. The repertoire was sequenced with immunoSEQ multiplex PCR; TCRdb's copy has only in-frame clones and lacks some. Among 400,000 to 450,000 clones, over 11% were seen once, and the ten largest hold under 0.04%. The CDR3 has 13 amino acids. Germline assignment: CDR1 SGHNT and CDR2 YYREEE (reference sequence). The V gene lost 2 bases and the J gene lost 4 bases, with 8 bases spanning the gap. Study-wide findings and caveats: For type 1 diabetes patients, VDJ junctions showed fewer insertions and more deletions.

The sequence derives from a man aged 25 to 40 in good health. The chain combines TRBV5-4 with TRBJ2-3; a possible D gene is TRBD1 (5 bases). Sequencing input: naive CD4+ T cells from blood. CDR3 sequence reads: CASSFAGSDTQYF. CDR3 DNA: TGTGCCAGCAGCTTTGCAGGGTCAGATACGCAGTATTTT.